Presented here are 13 T cell receptor beta chains from one specimen sequenced in a study of T cell responses to AZD1222 COVID-19 vaccine. TCRdb's table, derived via immunoSEQ multiplex PCR, lists solely in-frame clones and lacks some. The sample carries 150,000 to 200,000 clones, 90% to 95% recorded once. The material was peripheral blood, obtained 28 days after the second AZD1222 dose. The source is an adult who received the AZD1222 COVID-19 vaccine.

The rearrangement joins TRBV14 to TRBJ2-7; a weak D match, TRBD2 (6 bases). V shed 0 bases and J shed 0 bases, with 15 bases lying between them. Per the germline V gene, CDR1 is SGHDN and CDR2 is FVKESK. The length of the CDR3 is 17 residues. The CDR3 reads CASSQDHPWRDSYEQYF. In DNA, the CDR3 is TGTGCCAGCAGCCAAGACCATCCGTGGCGGGACTCCTACGAGCAGTACTTC.

V usage is TRBV6-1 and J usage is TRBJ1-5; D is unclear. Between the trimmed V and J ends, which lost 1 base and 1 base, there was a span of 14 bases. CDR3 length: 17 amino acids. CDR1 and CDR2 from the germline V gene are MNHNS and SASEGT. The CDR3 bases are TGTGCCAGCAGTGAAGAGGCGGGCATGATCAGCAATCAGCCCCAGCATTTT. Translating it yields CASSEEAGMISNQPQHF.

This rearrangement joins TRBV6-1 to TRBJ1-6, with unresolved D. This CDR3 has 15 residues. Trimming stripped 2 bases from V and 8 bases from J, with 13 bases between. Germline V gene lookup returns CDR1 MNHNS and CDR2 SASEGT. The CDR3 spells CASSELESSHSPLHF. In DNA, the CDR3 is TGTGCCAGCAGTGAACTCGAATCAAGTCATTCACCCCTCCACTTT.

The chain employs TRBV19 and TRBJ2-1; TRBD2 matches at 14 bases. V shed 3 bases and J 7 bases; nucleotides not matched to a gene: 8. Germline values: CDR1 LNHDA, CDR2 SQIVND (reference sequence). CDR3 length: 17 amino acids. CDR3 loop: CASSMGLAGEPRNEQFF. CDR3 nucleotide sequence: TGTGCCAGTAGTATGGGACTAGCGGGGGAGCCTCGGAATGAGCAGTTCTTC.

V is TRBV30 and J is TRBJ2-5; D ambiguous. CDR1 is GTSNPN and CDR2 is SVGIG in the germline V gene (reference sequence). CDR3 length: 13 residues. V was trimmed by 4 bases and J by 0 bases, leaving 9 bases between them. The CDR3 DNA reads as TGTGCCTGGAACCTCGAGCACCAAGAGACCCAGTACTTC. Its protein product is CAWNLEHQETQYF.

This chain connects TRBV10-2 to TRBJ1-1, with D uncertain. Germline V gives CDR1 WSHSY, CDR2 SAAADI. Trimming stripped 10 bases from V and 2 bases from J, with 11 bases between. This CDR3 region has 12 residues. The CDR3 nucleotides read TGCGCCACCTTGAACACAAACACTGAAGCTTTCTTT. Translation: CATLNTNTEAFF.

This chain links TRBV5-6 with TRBJ2-7; possible D gene TRBD2, 6 bases. CDR3 length: 19 amino acids. The germline V and J ends were trimmed by 3 bases and 4 bases, with 29 bases remaining between them. Germline-derived CDR1 and CDR2 are SGHDT and YYEEEE. Written as DNA, the CDR3 is TGTGCCAGCAGCTGGAGGGGTTTTCGGTCGCGACACCTCCAGTACGAGCAGTACTTC. As protein: CASSWRGFRSRHLQYEQYF.

V and J are TRBV7-3 and TRBJ1-1; 8 bases map to TRBD1. The J segment lost 0 bases and the V segment lost 5 bases, leaving 5 bases of the junction unmatched. Germline CDR1 is SGHTA and CDR2 is FQGTGA. This CDR3 comprises 15 residues. The CDR3 DNA follows: TGTGCCAGCAGCCCTCAGGGGGCATTGAACACTGAAGCTTTCTTT. It encodes CASSPQGALNTEAFF.

This sequence joins TRBV10-2 and TRBJ2-3, with TRBD1 identical over 9 bases. V lost 11 bases to trimming and J lost 2 bases; unmatched junction nucleotides: 8. The germline V gene encodes CDR1 WSHSY and CDR2 SAAADI. The length of the CDR3 is 14 residues. CDR3 residues: CASGGDRDTDTQYF. In nucleotides, the CDR3 is TGCGCCTCGGGTGGGGACAGGGACACAGATACGCAGTATTTT.

This clone appeared once. The rearrangement uses TRBV6-5 and TRBJ1-1; D ambiguous. Between the trimmed V and J ends, which lost 0 bases and 1 base, there was a span of 6 bases. This CDR3 has 14 residues. Germline CDR1 MNHEY, CDR2 SVGAGI. CDR3 bases: TGTGCCAGCAGTTACTCTTGGGGGAACACTGAAGCTTTCTTT. This sequence encodes CASSYSWGNTEAFF.

The chain recombines TRBV24-1 with TRBJ2-1, with a weak D call TRBD2 (5 bases). CDR3 size: 11 residues. Trimming left V 9 bases short and J 8 bases short, with 10 bases between. Germline V gene sequence: CDR1 KGHDR, CDR2 SFDVKD. CDR3 protein: CATGRRHEQFF. The CDR3 DNA reads as TGTGCCACCGGGAGAAGACATGAGCAGTTCTTC.

The chain carries TRBV6-2 or TRBV6-3 and TRBJ2-6, with 9 bases aligning to TRBD1. The germline V gene encodes CDR1 MNHEY and CDR2 SVGEGT. The V and J ends lost 5 bases and 4 bases, in that order; junction bases with no gene match: 3. The CDR3 length is 15 residues. The CDR3 here is CASSRQGGGANVLTF. CDR3 in DNA: TGTGCCAGCAGTCGACAGGGGGGCGGGGCCAACGTCCTGACTTTC.

The rearrangement uses TRBV6-5 and TRBJ2-7, with 13 bases identical to TRBD2. In germline, CDR1 is MNHEY, CDR2 SVGAGI. V trimming: 6 bases; J trimming: 6 bases; junction bases outside the gene matches: 2. CDR3 length: 13 amino acids. CDR3 in amino acids: CASRRTSGGEQYF. CDR3 coding DNA: TGTGCCAGCAGACGGACTAGCGGGGGCGAGCAGTACTTC.